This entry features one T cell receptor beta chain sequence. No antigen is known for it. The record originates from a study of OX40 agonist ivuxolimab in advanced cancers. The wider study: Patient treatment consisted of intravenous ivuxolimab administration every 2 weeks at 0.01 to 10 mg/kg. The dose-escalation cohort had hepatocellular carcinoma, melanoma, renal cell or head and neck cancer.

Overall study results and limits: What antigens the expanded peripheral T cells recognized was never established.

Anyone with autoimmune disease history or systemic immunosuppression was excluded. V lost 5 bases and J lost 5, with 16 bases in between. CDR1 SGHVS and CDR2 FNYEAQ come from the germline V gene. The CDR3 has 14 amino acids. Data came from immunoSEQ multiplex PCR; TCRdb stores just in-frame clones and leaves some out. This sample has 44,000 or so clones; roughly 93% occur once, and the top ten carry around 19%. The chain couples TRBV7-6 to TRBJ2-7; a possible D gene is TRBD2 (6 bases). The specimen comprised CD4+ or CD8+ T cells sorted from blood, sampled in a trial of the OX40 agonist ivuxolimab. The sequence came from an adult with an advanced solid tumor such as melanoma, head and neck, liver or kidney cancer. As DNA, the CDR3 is TGTGCCAGCAGCCCCCCTCTAGCGATTGACGAGCAGTACTTC. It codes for CASSPPLAIDEQYF.